The next 21 T cell receptor beta chains were all read from a single sample in a study of cytomegalovirus exposure and HLA in healthy donors. PCR amplification relied on 60 Vbeta primers (plus 13 Jbeta primers). Profiled with immunoSEQ multiplex PCR; TCRdb holds only in-frame clones, not every one. The profile shows some 170,000 clones, about 69% of them singletons. Specimen: PBMCs. These receptors all stem from a human donor in good health.

The chain has TRBV30 and TRBJ2-2, with TRBD1 matching over 7 bases. The CDR3 loop spans 13 amino acids. V was clipped by 3 bases and J by 6 bases; unmatched bases: 4. Germline V gene lookup returns CDR1 GTSNPN and CDR2 SVGIG (reference sequence). The CDR3 nucleotides are TGTGCCTGGAGCGAACAGGGGCCCGGGGAGCTGTTTTTT. Amino acids: CAWSEQGPGELFF.

This rearrangement joins TRBV19 to TRBJ1-1; TRBD1 matches 8 bases. Germline assignment: CDR1 LNHDA and CDR2 SQIVND (reference sequence). This CDR3 contains 15 residues. The J segment lost 4 bases and the V segment lost 0 bases, leaving 4 bases of the junction unmatched. CDR3 region: CASSIDRGPGTEAFF. The CDR3, as DNA: TGTGCCAGTAGTATAGACAGGGGGCCCGGCACTGAAGCTTTCTTT.

The chain employs TRBV30 and TRBJ2-2; D may be TRBD2 (6 bases). This CDR3 comprises 17 residues. Per germline, CDR1 GTSNPN and CDR2 SVGIG (reference sequence). Trimming removed 3 bases from V and 10 bases from J, with 27 bases in between. CDR3 residues: CAWSDPPLGGSAEELFF. CDR3 DNA: TGTGCCTGGAGCGACCCTCCCCTCGGGGGATCCGCCGAGGAGCTGTTTTTT. Supplemented by reference TRBV30 and TRBJ2-2, the full variable domain reads SQTIHQWPATLVQPVGSPLSLECTVEGTSNPNLYWYRQAAGRGLQLLFYSVGIGQISSEVPQNLSASRPQDRQFILSSKKLLLSDSGFYLCAWSDPPLGGSAEELFFGEGSRLTVL.

This rearrangement joins TRBV7-2 to TRBJ1-1; possibly TRBD1 for D (6 bases). The CDR3 spans 13 residues. Deletions cut 4 bases from V and 4 bases from J, with 10 bases between. The V gene's germline CDR1 is SGHTA and CDR2 FQGNSA. The CDR3 DNA is TGTGCCAGCAGCTGGACAGTCGGCACTGAAGCTTTCTTT. It encodes CASSWTVGTEAFF.

V is TRBV4-3 and J is TRBJ2-3; 7 bases agree with TRBD2. Trimming at V came to 0 bases and at J to 6 bases, leaving 9 bases not matched to a gene. CDR3 length: 16 residues. CDR1 LGHNA and CDR2 YSLEER come from the germline V gene. CDR3 residues: CASSQEVSGYEDTQYF. The CDR3 bases are TGCGCCAGCAGCCAAGAGGTTAGCGGGTATGAGGATACGCAGTATTTT.

V is TRBV5-1 and J is TRBJ2-3; 14 positions agree with TRBD2. The CDR3 loop spans 16 amino acids. Germline V gene data show CDR1 as SGHRS and CDR2 as YFSETQ. Trimming cost V 2 bases and J 5 bases; bases outside gene matches: 4. The DNA of the CDR3 is TGCGCCAGCAGCTTAGGACTAGCGGGGGGAAGAGATACGCAGTATTTT. Translated, it gives CASSLGLAGGRDTQYF.

The V call is TRBV2, the J call TRBJ1-2; 7 bases line up with TRBD1. Per the germline V gene, CDR1 is SNHLY and CDR2 is FYNNEI. The CDR3 sequence is 16 residues long. V dropped 0 bases and J dropped 4; count of bases not matched to a gene: 8. CDR3 residues: CASSEAGSDRSYGYTF. The CDR3 DNA reads as TGTGCCAGCAGTGAAGCTGGGTCGGACAGGAGCTATGGCTACACCTTC.

The rearrangement links TRBV27 to TRBJ1-6; the match to TRBD1 covers 11 bases. The V gene's germline CDR1 is MNHEY and CDR2 SMNVEV (reference sequence). V lost 5 bases and J lost 9; bases outside the gene matches: 3. The CDR3 runs 14 residues. The CDR3 here is CASSKGQGVSPLHF. Here the CDR3 DNA reads TGTGCCAGCAGTAAGGGACAGGGGGTTTCACCCCTCCACTTT.

This chain connects TRBV6-5 to TRBJ2-7; 9 positions match TRBD1. This CDR3 is built from 14 residues. Germline trimming cut 3 bases from V and 2 bases from J; bases unmatched to any gene: 2. Germline CDR1 and CDR2: MNHEY and SVGAGI. The CDR3 DNA sequence: TGTGCCAGCAGTTATGGGACAGGGACCTACGAGCAGTACTTC. Protein sequence: CASSYGTGTYEQYF.

The J gene is TRBJ2-7, the V gene TRBV9; the match to TRBD1 covers 8 bases. Germline CDR1 is SGDLS and CDR2 is YYNGEE. The trim removed 7 bases at V and 5 bases at J, leaving 8 bases unmatched. The CDR3 has 13 amino acids. CDR3 coding DNA: TGTGCCAGCGGCCAGGGGGCTGGGGACGAGCAGTACTTC. Translated, it gives CASGQGAGDEQYF.

Comments on this clone: An end of the junction differs from the germline gene, which may be a read error. The V gene is TRBV5-1, the J gene TRBJ1-5; 7 bases fit TRBD1. This CDR3 region has 13 residues. The germline V gene encodes CDR1 SGHRS and CDR2 YFSETQ. The CDR3 reads CASSIGTVQPQHF. The CDR3 nucleotides are TGTGCCAGCAGCATCGGGACAGTACAGCCCCAGCATTTT. The variable domain in full, with the rest retrieved from reference TRBV5-1 and TRBJ1-5, is KAGVTQTPRYLIKTRGQQVTLSCSPISGHRSVSWYQQTPGQGLQFLFEYFSETQRNKGNFPGRFSGRQFSNSRSEMNVSTLELGDSALYLCASSIGTVQPQHFGDGTRLSIL.

The chain combines TRBV4-3 with TRBJ1-1; maybe TRBD1 (5 bases). CDR1 and CDR2 from the germline V gene are LGHNA and YSLEER. V lost 0 bases to trimming and J lost 5 bases, with 16 bases between them. The CDR3 is 16 amino acids. In DNA form, the CDR3 reads TGCGCCAGCAGCCAAGATCCCCGGGGGAAGGCAACTGAAGCTTTCTTT. Its translation is CASSQDPRGKATEAFF.

J is TRBJ2-7 and V is TRBV29-1; 8 bases match TRBD2. The CDR3 has 13 amino acids. The J segment lost 5 bases and the V segment lost 4 bases, leaving 7 bases of the junction unmatched. Per the germline V gene, CDR1 is SQVTM and CDR2 is ANQGSEA. The CDR3 DNA is TGCAGCGTTGTTAGGACTAGCAGCGACGAGCAGTACTTC. This gives the protein CSVVRTSSDEQYF.

The CDR3 DNA sequence: TGCGCCAGCAGCCTAGGGGAGGCCCAAGAGACCCAGTACTTC. Residues: CASSLGEAQETQYF. V and J are TRBV5-1 and TRBJ2-5; TRBD2 is a possible D gene (6 bases). Per the germline V gene, CDR1 is SGHRS and CDR2 is YFSETQ. The V end was cut by 4 bases, the J end by 1 base, with 11 bases between. This CDR3 comprises 14 residues.

V usage is TRBV7-9 and J usage is TRBJ2-2; D unresolved. The CDR3 sequence is 14 residues long. Germline-derived CDR1 and CDR2 are SEHNR and FQNEAQ (reference sequence). V lost 7 bases and J 3 bases, leaving 12 bases between the germline ends. This CDR3 is CASTAVEYTGELFF. CDR3 nucleotides: TGTGCCAGCACCGCCGTGGAGTACACCGGGGAGCTGTTTTTT. Full variable domain (missing parts from reference TRBV7-9 and TRBJ2-2): DTGVSQNPRHKITKRGQNVTFRCDPISEHNRLYWYRQTLGQGPEFLTYFQNEAQLEKSRLLSDRFSAERPKGSFSTLEIQRTEQGDSAMYLCASTAVEYTGELFFGEGSRLTVL.

The chain has TRBV10-2 and TRBJ1-4; 9 nucleotides agree with TRBD1. This CDR3 contains 16 residues. CDR1 is WSHSY, CDR2 SAAADI, per germline. The V gene end was trimmed by 6 bases and the J gene end by 6 bases; junction bases not matched to a gene: 11. The CDR3 DNA reads as TGCGCCAGCAGACCCCCCCCGGGACAGGGAGATGAAAAACTGTTTTTT. It is translated as CASRPPPGQGDEKLFF.

The chain employs TRBV7-6 and TRBJ1-4; 11 bases are shared with TRBD1. Germline V gene data show CDR1 as SGHVS and CDR2 as FNYEAQ. CDR3 length: 15 amino acids. Trimming removed 5 bases from V and 7 bases from J; junction bases left unmatched: 6. The CDR3 loop reads CASSLGQGVREKLFF. The CDR3 bases are TGTGCCAGCAGCCTGGGACAGGGGGTTCGTGAAAAACTGTTTTTT.

V usage is TRBV5-4 and J usage is TRBJ1-1; TRBD1 might be the D (5 bases). The germline CDR1 and CDR2 sequences are SGHNT and YYREEE (reference sequence). The CDR3 covers 12 residues. V lost 5 bases and J lost 5, with 10 bases in between. Here the CDR3 reads CASRSGFTEAFF. The CDR3 nucleotides read TGTGCCAGCAGATCAGGGTTTACTGAAGCTTTCTTT. Combining the CDR3 with reference TRBV5-4 and TRBJ1-1 gives the whole variable domain ETGVTQSPTHLIKTRGQQVTLRCSSQSGHNTVSWYQQALGQGPQFIFQYYREEENGRGNFPPRFSGLQFPNYSSELNVNALELDDSALYLCASRSGFTEAFFGQGTRLTVV.

The chain combines TRBV7-9 with TRBJ1-5; D unresolved. Trimming shortened V by 1 base and J by 7 bases, and 8 bases separated the two germline ends. The CDR3 is 13 residues long. The germline CDR1 and CDR2 sequences are SEHNR and FQNEAQ (reference sequence). Written as DNA, the CDR3 is TGTGCCAGCAGCTTAGGGGCAACGCAGCCCCAGCATTTT. Amino acids: CASSLGATQPQHF.

For the CDR3, the DNA is TGTGCCAGTAGACTCGGGGGGGCTCTGCGGCTCGGCACTGAAGCTTTCTTT. Amino acids: CASRLGGALRLGTEAFF. The genes are TRBV19 and TRBJ1-1; D might be TRBD1 (6 bases). Germline V lookup: CDR1 LNHDA, CDR2 SQIVND (reference sequence). The CDR3 contains 17 residues. The V and J ends lost 6 bases and 4 bases respectively, with 24 bases between them. Based on the CDR3 plus reference TRBV19 and TRBJ1-1, the full variable domain is DGGITQSPKYLFRKEGQNVTLSCEQNLNHDAMYWYRQDPGQGLRLIYYSQIVNDFQKGDIAEGYSVSREKKESFPLTVTSAQKNPTAFYLCASRLGGALRLGTEAFFGQGTRLTVV.

The chain recombines TRBV27 with TRBJ1-3; D not certain. In germline, CDR1 is MNHEY, CDR2 SMNVEV (reference sequence). V was clipped by 6 bases and J by 2 bases, with 17 bases between them. This CDR3 comprises 16 residues. In nucleotides, the CDR3 is TGTGCCAGCAGCCCGCTTGCCGGAGGCCCTGGAAACACCATATATTTT. It yields the protein CASSPLAGGPGNTIYF.